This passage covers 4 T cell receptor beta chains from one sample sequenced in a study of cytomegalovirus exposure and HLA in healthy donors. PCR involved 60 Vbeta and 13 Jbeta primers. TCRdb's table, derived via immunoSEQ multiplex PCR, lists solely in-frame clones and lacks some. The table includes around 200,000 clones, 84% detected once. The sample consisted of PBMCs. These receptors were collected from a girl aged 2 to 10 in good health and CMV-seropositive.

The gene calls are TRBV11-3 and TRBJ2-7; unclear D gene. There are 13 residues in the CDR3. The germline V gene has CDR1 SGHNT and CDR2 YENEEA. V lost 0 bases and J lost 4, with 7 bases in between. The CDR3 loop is CASSLDPLYEQYF. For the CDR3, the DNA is TGTGCCAGCAGCTTAGACCCCCTTTACGAGCAGTACTTC.

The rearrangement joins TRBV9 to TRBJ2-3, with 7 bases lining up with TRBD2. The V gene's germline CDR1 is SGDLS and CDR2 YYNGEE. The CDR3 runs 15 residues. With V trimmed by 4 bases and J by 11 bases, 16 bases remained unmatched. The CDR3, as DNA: TGTGCCAGCAGCCCCGTCGTCGAGGGGAGGGCTCGGCAGTATTTT. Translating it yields CASSPVVEGRARQYF.

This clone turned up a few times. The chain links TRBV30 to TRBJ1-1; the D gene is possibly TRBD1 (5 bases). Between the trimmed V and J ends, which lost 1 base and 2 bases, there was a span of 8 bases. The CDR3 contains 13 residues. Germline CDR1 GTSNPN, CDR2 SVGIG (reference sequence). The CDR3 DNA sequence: TGTGCCTGGAGTGCAGACAGAAACACTGAAGCTTTCTTT. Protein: CAWSADRNTEAFF.

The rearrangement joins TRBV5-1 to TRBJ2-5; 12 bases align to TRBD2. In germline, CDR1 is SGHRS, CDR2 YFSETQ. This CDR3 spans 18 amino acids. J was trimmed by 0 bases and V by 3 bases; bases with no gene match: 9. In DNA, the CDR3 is TGCGCCAGCAGCTCCCAGACTAGCGGGAGTAAGTACCAAGAGACCCAGTACTTC. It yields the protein CASSSQTSGSKYQETQYF. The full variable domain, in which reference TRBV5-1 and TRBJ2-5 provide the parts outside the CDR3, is KAGVTQTPRYLIKTRGQQVTLSCSPISGHRSVSWYQQTPGQGLQFLFEYFSETQRNKGNFPGRFSGRQFSNSRSEMNVSTLELGDSALYLCASSSQTSGSKYQETQYFGPGTRLLVL.